Presented here are 26 T cell receptor beta chains from one specimen sequenced in a study of blood T cell repertoires in COVID-19 (dated by TCRdb to about 2020). Preparation of the library involved the immunoSEQ multiplex PCR assay. TCRdb limited this immuneACCESS table to in-frame rearrangements with V and J called. A share of clones is missing; checked studies link under half to unresolved V genes, and the rest is unexplained. The sample data list 200,000 or so clones, and roughly 76% of these were observed just once. The ten largest clones represent around 10% of the sample. The specimen sequenced was peripheral blood. The source is a woman aged 80 or over with COVID-19, enrolled during active disease.

This chain joins TRBV6-5 and TRBJ1-1; no clear D. The germline gives CDR1 MNHEY, CDR2 SVGAGI. The CDR3 extends over 13 amino acids. Deletions cut 7 bases from V and 4 bases from J, with 13 bases between. Written as DNA, the CDR3 is TGTGCCAGCACACGTGGTCGGGGCACTGAAGCTTTCTTT. It is translated as CASTRGRGTEAFF.

The genes are TRBV19 and TRBJ1-1, with 8 bases identical to TRBD1. The ends lost 6 bases at V and 0 bases at J; junction bases unmatched: 6. The CDR3 contains 15 residues. Germline CDR1 LNHDA, CDR2 SQIVND (reference sequence). The DNA for the CDR3 is TGTGCCAGTAGGGGACAGGCGTCCATGAACACTGAAGCTTTCTTT. Amino acid sequence: CASRGQASMNTEAFF.

V usage is TRBV27 and J usage is TRBJ1-4; 9 bases line up with TRBD1. The germline gives CDR1 MNHEY, CDR2 SMNVEV (reference sequence). J lost 7 bases, V lost 4 bases, and 10 bases had no gene match. This CDR3 contains 16 residues. The CDR3 reads CASSSGPGQGSEKLFF. DNA for the CDR3: TGTGCCAGCAGTTCGGGACCGGGACAGGGTAGTGAAAAACTGTTTTTT.

V usage is TRBV5-4 and J usage is TRBJ2-2; D possibly corresponds to TRBD2 (5 bases). V shed 7 bases and J shed 6 bases, with 16 bases lying between them. The length of the CDR3 is 14 residues. Germline values: CDR1 SGHNT, CDR2 YYREEE (reference sequence). The chain's CDR3 is CASRSPLGSGELFF. CDR3 DNA sequence: TGTGCCAGCCGGAGTCCACTAGGGTCCGGGGAGCTGTTTTTT.

The chain recombines TRBV2 with TRBJ2-3; D gene ambiguous. In germline, CDR1 is SNHLY, CDR2 FYNNEI. This CDR3 has 15 amino acids. V lost 2 bases, J lost 3 bases, and 12 bases lay in between. The CDR3 loop is CASSERLLGTDTQYF. DNA for the CDR3: TGTGCCAGCAGTGAACGGCTCCTCGGGACAGATACGCAGTATTTT.

The gene calls are TRBV6-2 or TRBV6-3 and TRBJ1-1, with TRBD1 matching over 9 bases. The CDR3 spans 11 residues. The germline gives CDR1 MNHEY, CDR2 SVGEGT. The ends lost 6 bases at V and 8 bases at J; junction bases unmatched: 1. In nucleotides, the CDR3 is TGTGCCAGCAGCGACAGGGGGGAAGCTTTCTTT. Amino acid sequence: CASSDRGEAFF.

This chain links TRBV2 with TRBJ2-5, with D maybe TRBD2 (5 bases). The V gene's germline CDR1 is SNHLY and CDR2 FYNNEI. Trimming left V 7 bases short and J 7 bases short, with 19 bases between. This CDR3 region has 14 residues. The CDR3 DNA sequence: TGTGCCAGCAACCAGAGCGGCTCCTTGGGGACCCAGTACTTC. The encoded protein is CASNQSGSLGTQYF.

This chain connects TRBV2 to TRBJ1-3; no firm D call. This CDR3 region has 13 residues. Per germline, CDR1 SNHLY and CDR2 FYNNEI. Trimming left V 7 bases short and J 4 bases short, with 11 bases between. The CDR3 sequence: CASTAATGNTIYF. Written as DNA, the CDR3 is TGTGCCAGCACCGCGGCCACAGGAAACACCATATATTTT.

This clone was seen a few times. The V gene is TRBV28, the J gene TRBJ1-1; D might be TRBD1 (5 bases). Germline V gives CDR1 MDHEN, CDR2 SYDVKM. V gave up 7 bases and J gave up 7 bases, with 16 bases separating them. The CDR3 spans 13 residues. The CDR3 loop reads CASNQVGTGEAFF. As DNA, the CDR3 is TGTGCCAGCAACCAAGTCGGCACAGGTGAAGCTTTCTTT.

The chain employs TRBV4-1 and TRBJ2-7, with TRBD1 as a possible D gene (6 bases). The V end was cut by 0 bases, the J end by 12 bases, with 21 bases between. Germline V gives CDR1 MGHRA, CDR2 YSYEKL. CDR3 length: 15 amino acids. CDR3 amino acids: CASSQDLSGQRVSYF. The DNA for the CDR3 is TGCGCCAGCAGCCAAGATCTTTCGGGACAACGGGTGTCGTACTTC.

In its sample, this clone was seen a few times. One end of the junction fails to match germline, which may point to a read error. In nucleotides, the CDR3 is TGTGCCAGCAGTTTTCAGGGGCTAGCTTCCTCCGAGCAGTACTTC. It codes for CASSFQGLASSEQYF. The chain has TRBV28 and TRBJ2-7; weak D call: TRBD1 (6 bases). There are 15 residues in the CDR3. CDR1 is MDHEN, CDR2 SYDVKM, per germline.

This CDR3 is CASSTGSYEQYF. CDR3 DNA sequence: TGCGCCAGCAGCACAGGTTCCTACGAGCAGTACTTC. V gene TRBV5-1 combines with J gene TRBJ2-7; TRBD1 is a possible D gene (5 bases). Germline V gene sequence: CDR1 SGHRS, CDR2 YFSETQ. This CDR3 spans 12 amino acids. The ends were cut back, 4 bases at V and 1 base at J, with 6 bases in the middle.

This clone was detected only a few times. CDR3 nucleotides: TGTGCCAGCAGCTTCCGACCTTTGGGCAGGGGCACAGATACGCAGTATTTT. It yields the protein CASSFRPLGRGTDTQYF. The V and J genes are TRBV7-2 and TRBJ2-3; a weak D match, TRBD1 (5 bases). The CDR3 totals 17 residues. V was trimmed by 3 bases and J by 1 base, leaving 17 bases between them. The V gene's germline CDR1 is SGHTA and CDR2 FQGNSA.

This clone was found many times. V is TRBV2 and J is TRBJ1-3; the D gene is possibly TRBD1 (5 bases). V shed 3 bases and J shed 0 bases, with 21 bases lying between them. CDR1 SNHLY and CDR2 FYNNEI come from the germline V gene. The CDR3 consists of 19 residues. The CDR3 DNA reads TGTGCCAGCAGTGACCCCGGGGCGGGAGTTATGAGCTCTGGAAACACCATATATTTT. Translating gives CASSDPGAGVMSSGNTIYF.

The rearrangement links TRBV28 to TRBJ2-7; TRBD2 matches at 7 bases. Trimming cost V 5 bases and J 4 bases; bases outside gene matches: 11. The CDR3 totals 15 residues. The germline gives CDR1 MDHEN, CDR2 SYDVKM. In DNA form, the CDR3 reads TGTGCCAGCAGTCCCCTGGGAGGGAGTGGTTACGAGCAGTACTTC. Its protein is CASSPLGGSGYEQYF.

This clone showed up just once. The J gene is TRBJ1-3, the V gene TRBV3-1 (or the pseudogene TRBV3-2); no clear D. The V gene's germline CDR1 is LGHDT and CDR2 YNNKEL (reference sequence). The CDR3 is made up of 14 amino acids. V was cut by 2 bases and J by 1 base, with 6 bases left in between. Here the CDR3 DNA reads TGTGCCAGCAGCCAACGGGAGTCTGGAAACACCATATATTTT. It yields the protein CASSQRESGNTIYF.

This clone was observed a few times. The chain employs TRBV2 and TRBJ2-1, with 11 bases matching TRBD2. Germline-derived CDR1 and CDR2 are SNHLY and FYNNEI. The CDR3 length is 14 residues. The junction had 1 base not matched to a gene; V was cut back by 3 bases and J by 6 bases. The CDR3 DNA is TGTGCCAGCAGTGACACTAGCGGGGGCAATGAGCAGTTCTTC. Its protein is CASSDTSGGNEQFF.

The V call is TRBV6-5, the J call TRBJ2-5, with 7 positions matching TRBD2. CDR1 is MNHEY and CDR2 is SVGAGI in the germline V gene. The J segment lost 5 bases and the V segment lost 2 bases, leaving 5 bases of the junction unmatched. The CDR3 runs 14 residues. In nucleotides, the CDR3 is TGTGCCAGCAGTTACGGCGGGAGCCGGGAGACCCAGTACTTC. Its protein is CASSYGGSRETQYF.

The chain couples TRBV14 to TRBJ1-1, with TRBD1 identical over 7 bases. The germline V gene has CDR1 SGHDN and CDR2 FVKESK. The ends lost 5 bases at V and 1 base at J; junction bases unmatched: 1. The CDR3 totals 13 residues. DNA of the CDR3: TGTGCCAGCAGCTGGGACAGGAACACTGAAGCTTTCTTT. It yields the protein CASSWDRNTEAFF.

In DNA, the CDR3 is TGCGCCAGCAGCTTGGAAGGGGATGCTGAAAAACTGTTTTTT. Amino acid sequence: CASSLEGDAEKLFF. J is TRBJ1-4 and V is TRBV5-1; the D gene is possibly TRBD1 (5 bases). The length of the CDR3 is 14 residues. Germline V lookup: CDR1 SGHRS, CDR2 YFSETQ. V lost 0 bases and J lost 7, with 10 bases in between. Supplemented by reference TRBV5-1 and TRBJ1-4, the full variable domain reads KAGVTQTPRYLIKTRGQQVTLSCSPISGHRSVSWYQQTPGQGLQFLFEYFSETQRNKGNFPGRFSGRQFSNSRSEMNVSTLELGDSALYLCASSLEGDAEKLFFGSGTQLSVL.

V and J are TRBV4-1 and TRBJ2-2, with D possibly TRBD1 on 6 matching bases. This CDR3 region has 16 residues. The germline V and J ends were trimmed by 0 bases and 5 bases, with 13 bases remaining between them. The germline V gene has CDR1 MGHRA and CDR2 YSYEKL. The CDR3: CASSQDYVQGTGELFF. The CDR3 region has the DNA TGCGCCAGCAGCCAAGACTATGTACAGGGTACCGGGGAGCTGTTTTTT.

The chain links TRBV12-5 to TRBJ2-3; D is perhaps TRBD2 (6 bases). The CDR3 has 14 residues. V was cut by 3 bases and J by 2 bases, with 9 bases left in between. Germline-derived CDR1 and CDR2 are LGHNT and FRNRAP. DNA for the CDR3: TGTGCTAGTGGTTTTGGGGGGATCACAGATACGCAGTATTTT. Its protein is CASGFGGITDTQYF. Full variable domain (rest looked up from reference TRBV12-5 and TRBJ2-3): DARVTQTPRHKVTEMGQEVTMRCQPILGHNTVFWYRQTMMQGLELLAYFRNRAPLDDSGMPKDRFSAEMPDATLATLKIQPSEPRDSAVYFCASGFGGITDTQYFGPGTRLTVL.

The chain recombines TRBV14 with TRBJ1-1; D might be TRBD1 (6 bases). V was cut by 3 bases and J by 0 bases, with 17 bases left in between. Looked up from germline, CDR1 is SGHDN and CDR2 is FVKESK. The CDR3 runs to 17 residues. This chain's CDR3 is CASSQGLARGMNTEAFF. DNA of the CDR3: TGTGCCAGCAGCCAGGGCCTCGCCAGGGGCATGAACACTGAAGCTTTCTTT.

The DNA of the CDR3 is TGTGCCAGCAACGAAGGACAGTTTAGCAATCAGCCCCAGCATTTT. It yields the protein CASNEGQFSNQPQHF. The V and J genes are TRBV5-8 and TRBJ1-5; TRBD1 is a possible D gene (6 bases). The CDR3 runs to 15 residues. Germline assignment: CDR1 SGHTS and CDR2 YDEGEE. V gave up 6 bases and J gave up 0 bases, with 13 bases separating them.

In DNA, the CDR3 is TGTGCCAGCAGCGTCTTATCTGGGGCCAACGTCCTGACTTTC. This encodes CASSVLSGANVLTF. The gene calls are TRBV9 and TRBJ2-6; D gene uncertain. This CDR3 has 14 amino acids. The germline CDR1 and CDR2 sequences are SGDLS and YYNGEE. V was shortened by 2 bases and J by 1 base, with 4 bases between the two germline ends.

V usage is TRBV4-2 and J usage is TRBJ1-4, with a possible D match to TRBD1 (6 bases). The CDR3 spans 13 residues. V was clipped by 4 bases and J by 8 bases, with 11 bases between them. The germline CDR1 and CDR2 sequences are LGHNA and YNFKEQ. In DNA form, the CDR3 reads TGTGCCAGCAGCCTCTTTGGACAGGAAAAACTGTTTTTT. This translates into CASSLFGQEKLFF.